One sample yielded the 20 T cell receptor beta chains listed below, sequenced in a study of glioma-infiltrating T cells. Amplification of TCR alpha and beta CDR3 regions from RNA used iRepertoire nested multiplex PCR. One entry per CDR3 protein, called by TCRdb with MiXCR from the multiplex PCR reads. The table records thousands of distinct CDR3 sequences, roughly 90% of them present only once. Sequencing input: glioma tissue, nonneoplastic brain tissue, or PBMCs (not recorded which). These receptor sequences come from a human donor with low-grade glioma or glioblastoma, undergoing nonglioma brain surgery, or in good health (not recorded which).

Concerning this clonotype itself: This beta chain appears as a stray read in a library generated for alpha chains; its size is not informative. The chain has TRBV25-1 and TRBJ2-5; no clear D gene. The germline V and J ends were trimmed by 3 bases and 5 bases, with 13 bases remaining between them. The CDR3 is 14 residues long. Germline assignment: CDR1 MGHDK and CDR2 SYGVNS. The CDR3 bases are TGTGCCAGCAGTGAGGGGTCCACTGGGGAGACCCAGTACTTC. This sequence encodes CASSEGSTGETQYF.

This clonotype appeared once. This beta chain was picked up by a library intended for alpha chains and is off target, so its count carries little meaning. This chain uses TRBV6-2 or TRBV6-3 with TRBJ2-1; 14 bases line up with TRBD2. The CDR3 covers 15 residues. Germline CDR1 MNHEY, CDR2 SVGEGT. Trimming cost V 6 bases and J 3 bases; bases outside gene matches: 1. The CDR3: CASRGLAGGYNEQFF. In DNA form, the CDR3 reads TGTGCCAGCAGAGGACTAGCGGGAGGCTACAATGAGCAGTTCTTC.

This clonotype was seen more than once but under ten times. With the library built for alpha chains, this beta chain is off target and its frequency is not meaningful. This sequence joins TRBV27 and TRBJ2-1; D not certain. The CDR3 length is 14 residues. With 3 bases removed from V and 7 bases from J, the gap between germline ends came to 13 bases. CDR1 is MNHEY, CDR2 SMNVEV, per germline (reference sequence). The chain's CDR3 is CASSFNFEVNEQFF. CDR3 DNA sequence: TGTGCCAGCAGTTTTAATTTCGAGGTTAATGAGCAGTTCTTC.

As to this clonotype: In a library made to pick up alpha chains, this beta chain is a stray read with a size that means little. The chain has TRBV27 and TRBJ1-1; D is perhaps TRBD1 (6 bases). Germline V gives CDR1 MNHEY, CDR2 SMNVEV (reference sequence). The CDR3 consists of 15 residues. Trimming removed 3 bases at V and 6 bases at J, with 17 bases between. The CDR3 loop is CASSLDSNAFAEAFF. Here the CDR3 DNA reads TGTGCCAGCAGTTTGGACAGCAACGCATTCGCTGAAGCTTTCTTT.

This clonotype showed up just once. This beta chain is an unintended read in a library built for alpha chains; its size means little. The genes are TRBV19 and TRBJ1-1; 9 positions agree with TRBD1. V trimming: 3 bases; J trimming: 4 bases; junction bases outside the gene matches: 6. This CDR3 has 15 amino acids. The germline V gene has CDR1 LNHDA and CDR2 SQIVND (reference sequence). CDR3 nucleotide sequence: TGTGCCAGTAGTATCCCGACAGGGGGTAGCACTGAAGCTTTCTTT. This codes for CASSIPTGGSTEAFF.

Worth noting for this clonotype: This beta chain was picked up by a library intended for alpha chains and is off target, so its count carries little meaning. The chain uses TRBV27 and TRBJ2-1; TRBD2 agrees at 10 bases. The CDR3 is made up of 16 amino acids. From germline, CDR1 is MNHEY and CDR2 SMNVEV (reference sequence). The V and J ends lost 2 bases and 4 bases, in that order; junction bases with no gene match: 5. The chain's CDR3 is CASSLGPSGRYNEQFF. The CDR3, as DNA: TGTGCCAGCAGTTTAGGGCCTAGCGGGAGATACAATGAGCAGTTCTTC.

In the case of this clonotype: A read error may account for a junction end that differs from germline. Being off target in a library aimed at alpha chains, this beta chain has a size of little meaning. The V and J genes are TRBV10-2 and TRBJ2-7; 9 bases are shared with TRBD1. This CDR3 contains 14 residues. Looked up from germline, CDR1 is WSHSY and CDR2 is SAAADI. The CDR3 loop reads CATNPGQGSYEQYF. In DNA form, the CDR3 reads TGTGCCACCAATCCGGGACAGGGCTCCTACGAGCAGTACTTC.

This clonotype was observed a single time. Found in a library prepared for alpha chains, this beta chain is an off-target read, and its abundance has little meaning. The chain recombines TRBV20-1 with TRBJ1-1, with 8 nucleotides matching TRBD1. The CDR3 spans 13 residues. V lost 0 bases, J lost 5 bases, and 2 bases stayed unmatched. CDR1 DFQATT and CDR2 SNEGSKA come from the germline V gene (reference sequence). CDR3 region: CSARDRGRTEAFF. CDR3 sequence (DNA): TGCAGTGCTAGAGACAGGGGGCGTACTGAAGCTTTCTTT.

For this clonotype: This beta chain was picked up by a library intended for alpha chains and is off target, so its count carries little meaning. The CDR3 loop reads CASRGLGYLGTEAFF. The CDR3 DNA reads TGTGCCAGCAGGGGTCTGGGGTACTTGGGCACTGAAGCTTTCTTT. The chain combines TRBV6-1 with TRBJ1-1, with D unresolved. Trimming removed 6 bases at V and 4 bases at J, with 18 bases between. This CDR3 contains 15 residues. The V gene's germline CDR1 is MNHNS and CDR2 SASEGT.

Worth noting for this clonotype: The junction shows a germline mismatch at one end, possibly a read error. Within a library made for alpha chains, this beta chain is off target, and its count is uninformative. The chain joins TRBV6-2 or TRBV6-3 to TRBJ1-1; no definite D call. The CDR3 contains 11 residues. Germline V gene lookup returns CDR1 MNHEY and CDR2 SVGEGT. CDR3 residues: CASSYGIGLIF. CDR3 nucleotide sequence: TGTGCCAGCAGTTACGGTATCGGGCTGATCTTT.

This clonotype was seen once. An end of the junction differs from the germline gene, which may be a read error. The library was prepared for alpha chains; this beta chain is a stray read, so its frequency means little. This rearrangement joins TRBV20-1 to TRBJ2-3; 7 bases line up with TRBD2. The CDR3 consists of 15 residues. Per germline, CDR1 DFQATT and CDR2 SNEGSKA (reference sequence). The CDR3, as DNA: TGCAGTGCTAGAGTCCGGGGGAGGGGCACAGATACACAGTATTTT. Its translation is CSARVRGRGTDTQYF.

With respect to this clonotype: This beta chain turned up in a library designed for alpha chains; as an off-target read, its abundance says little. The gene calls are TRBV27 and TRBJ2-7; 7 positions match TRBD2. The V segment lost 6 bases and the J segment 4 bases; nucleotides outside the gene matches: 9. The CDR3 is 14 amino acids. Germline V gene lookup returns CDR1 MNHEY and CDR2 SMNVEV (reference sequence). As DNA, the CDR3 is TGTGCCAGCAGCCGCTTGGGGGGAGGGTACGAGCAGTACGTC. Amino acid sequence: CASSRLGGGYEQYV.

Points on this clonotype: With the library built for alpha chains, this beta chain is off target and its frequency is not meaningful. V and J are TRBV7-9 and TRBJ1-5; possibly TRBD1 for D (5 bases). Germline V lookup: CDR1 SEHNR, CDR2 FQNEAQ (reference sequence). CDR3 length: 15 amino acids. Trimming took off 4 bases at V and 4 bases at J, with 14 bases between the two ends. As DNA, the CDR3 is TGTGCCAGCAGCTCGACGGGGCCGGGGAATCAGCCCCAGCATTTT. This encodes CASSSTGPGNQPQHF.

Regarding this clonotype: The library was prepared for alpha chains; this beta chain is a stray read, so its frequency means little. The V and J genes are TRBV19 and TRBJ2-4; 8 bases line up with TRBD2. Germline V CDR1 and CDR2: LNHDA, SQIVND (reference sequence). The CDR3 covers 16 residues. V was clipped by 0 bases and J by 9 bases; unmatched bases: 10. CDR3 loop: CASSIDPRSAGGIQYF. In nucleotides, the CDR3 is TGTGCCAGTAGTATAGATCCACGGTCTGCGGGGGGCATTCAGTACTTC. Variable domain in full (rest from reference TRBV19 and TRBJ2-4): DGGITQSPKYLFRKEGQNVTLSCEQNLNHDAMYWYRQDPGQGLRLIYYSQIVNDFQKGDIAEGYSVSREKKESFPLTVTSAQKNPTAFYLCASSIDPRSAGGIQYFGAGTRLSVL.

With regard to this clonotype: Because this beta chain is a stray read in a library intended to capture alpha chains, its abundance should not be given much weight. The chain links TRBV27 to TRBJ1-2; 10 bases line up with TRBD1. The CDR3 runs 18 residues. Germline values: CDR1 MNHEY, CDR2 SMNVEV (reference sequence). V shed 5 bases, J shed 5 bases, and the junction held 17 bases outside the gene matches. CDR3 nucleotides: TGTGCCAGCAGTCGGGGAGGGACAGGGGTGCAATTCGGATATGGCTACACCTTC. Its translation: CASSRGGTGVQFGYGYTF.

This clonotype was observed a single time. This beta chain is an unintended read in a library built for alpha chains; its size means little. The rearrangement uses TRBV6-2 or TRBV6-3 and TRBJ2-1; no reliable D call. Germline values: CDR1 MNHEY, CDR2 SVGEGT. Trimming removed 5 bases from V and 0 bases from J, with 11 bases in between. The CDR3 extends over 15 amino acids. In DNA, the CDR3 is TGTGCCAGCAGTGCCCAGGTTTTCTCCTACAATGAGCAGTTCTTC. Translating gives CASSAQVFSYNEQFF.

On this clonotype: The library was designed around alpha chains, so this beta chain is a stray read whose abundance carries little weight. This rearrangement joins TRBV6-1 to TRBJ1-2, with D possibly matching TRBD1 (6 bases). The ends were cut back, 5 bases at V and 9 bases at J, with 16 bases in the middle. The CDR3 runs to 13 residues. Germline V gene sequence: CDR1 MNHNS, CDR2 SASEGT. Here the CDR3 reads CASSTGQLDSYTF. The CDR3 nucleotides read TGTGCCAGCAGTACCGGACAGCTGGACAGCTACACCTTC.

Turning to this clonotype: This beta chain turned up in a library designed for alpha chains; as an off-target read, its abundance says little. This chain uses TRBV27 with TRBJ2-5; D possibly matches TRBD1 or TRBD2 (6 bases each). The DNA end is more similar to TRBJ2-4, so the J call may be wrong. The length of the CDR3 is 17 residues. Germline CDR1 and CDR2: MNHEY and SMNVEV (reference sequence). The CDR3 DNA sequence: TGTGCCAGCAGTTCCACAGGGCGGGGACTAGCCAAAAACATTCAGTACTTC. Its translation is CASSSTGRGLAKNIQYF.

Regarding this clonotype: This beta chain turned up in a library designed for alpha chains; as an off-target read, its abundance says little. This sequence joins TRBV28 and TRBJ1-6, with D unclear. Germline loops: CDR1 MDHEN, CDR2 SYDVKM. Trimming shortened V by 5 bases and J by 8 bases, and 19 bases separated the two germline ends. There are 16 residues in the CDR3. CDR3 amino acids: CASSPTTGRLDSPLHF. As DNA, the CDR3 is TGTGCCAGCAGTCCGACGACCGGCCGATTGGATTCACCCCTCCACTTT. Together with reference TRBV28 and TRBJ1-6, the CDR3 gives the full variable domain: DVKVTQSSRYLVKRTGEKVFLECVQDMDHENMFWYRQDPGLGLRLIYFSYDVKMKEKGDIPEGYSVSREKKERFSLILESASTNQTSMYLCASSPTTGRLDSPLHFGNGTRLTVT.

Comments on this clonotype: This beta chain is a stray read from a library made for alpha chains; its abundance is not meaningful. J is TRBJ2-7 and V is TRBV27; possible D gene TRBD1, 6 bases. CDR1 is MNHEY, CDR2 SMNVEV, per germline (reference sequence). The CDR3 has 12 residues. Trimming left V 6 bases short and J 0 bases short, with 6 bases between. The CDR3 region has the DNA TGTGCCAGCAGGGACAGCTCCTACGAGCAGTACGTC. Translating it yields CASRDSSYEQYV.